A single sample gave rise to the 18 T cell receptor beta chains below, sequenced in a study of TIL therapy for anti-PD-1-resistant metastatic lung cancer. This sample's time point: pre-treatment sample, taken before nivolumab and TIL therapy. Most excised metastases sampled were pleural nodules or supraclavicular lymph nodes. The immunoSEQ assay was v3. TCRdb keeps only in-frame clones here, not all; method: immunoSEQ multiplex PCR. The repertoire holds about 26,000 clones, under 80% seen once, with roughly 16% in the top ten. Sequenced here: tumor tissue, sampled at baseline. The receptors stem from a woman aged 25 to 80 with non-small cell lung cancer.

This chain connects TRBV6-1 to TRBJ1-1; D possibly corresponds to TRBD1 (6 bases). The germline V gene has CDR1 MNHNS and CDR2 SASEGT. The ends were cut back, 3 bases at V and 0 bases at J, with 17 bases in the middle. This CDR3 region has 17 residues. CDR3 DNA sequence: TGTGCCAGCAGTGATCCATACAGGGATGGGATGAACACTGAAGCTTTCTTT. Its protein product is CASSDPYRDGMNTEAFF.

This clone showed up just a few times. This chain connects TRBV28 to TRBJ1-1; maybe TRBD1 (5 bases). Germline V gene sequence: CDR1 MDHEN, CDR2 SYDVKM. The V and J ends lost 3 bases and 4 bases respectively, with 18 bases between them. CDR3 length: 16 residues. CDR3 DNA: TGTGCCAGCAGTTTTCAGGAGCTAATTAGGGGCACTGAAGCTTTCTTT. Translating it yields CASSFQELIRGTEAFF.

The chain joins TRBV5-1 to TRBJ2-3; 10 nucleotides align to TRBD1. The CDR3 loop spans 19 amino acids. From germline, CDR1 is SGHRS and CDR2 YFSETQ. V was pared by 2 bases and J by 6 bases, with 18 bases of the junction left unmatched. CDR3 DNA: TGCGCCAGCAGCTTATTGCCGAACTCGAGACAGGGGGCGCTTGATACGCAGTATTTT. As protein: CASSLLPNSRQGALDTQYF.

This chain uses TRBV27 with TRBJ1-2; TRBD1 matches 8 bases. Germline assignment: CDR1 MNHEY and CDR2 SMNVEV (reference sequence). Trimming took 4 bases from V and 5 from J; bases not matched to a gene: 18. The CDR3 consists of 18 residues. The CDR3 nucleotides read TGTGCCAGCAGTTCCCGGACAGGGCAGGGTATGGTCGGGTATGGCTACACCTTC. This gives the protein CASSSRTGQGMVGYGYTF.

The rearrangement joins TRBV29-1 to TRBJ1-2; no clear D gene. CDR3 length: 13 residues. Trimming shortened V by 2 bases and J by 0 bases, and 7 bases separated the two germline ends. Germline CDR1 is SQVTM and CDR2 is ANQGSEA. The CDR3 here is CSVESGPNYGYTF. The CDR3 nucleotides are TGCAGCGTTGAATCAGGACCTAACTATGGCTACACCTTC.

V and J are TRBV27 and TRBJ2-2; 8 bases match TRBD2. The CDR3 runs to 15 residues. With 6 bases clipped from V and 6 bases from J, the junction kept 9 bases outside the gene matches. The germline CDR1 and CDR2 sequences are MNHEY and SMNVEV (reference sequence). The CDR3 reads CASRIAGPLPGELFF. The CDR3 DNA reads as TGTGCCAGCAGGATAGCGGGACCGTTACCCGGGGAGCTGTTTTTT.

By sample fraction, this clone is medium-sized (0.01 to 0.1%). The gene calls are TRBV2 and TRBJ2-7, with 8 bases fitting TRBD1. The CDR3 consists of 12 residues. In germline, CDR1 is SNHLY, CDR2 FYNNEI. V was clipped by 8 bases and J by 3 bases; unmatched bases: 3. The CDR3 spells CASLTGVYEQYF. The CDR3 DNA reads TGTGCCAGCCTGACAGGGGTCTACGAGCAGTACTTC.

The rearrangement uses TRBV5-6 and TRBJ2-7; 10 bases are a match to TRBD1. The CDR3 runs 14 residues. CDR1 and CDR2 from the germline V gene are SGHDT and YYEEEE. V trimming: 7 bases; J trimming: 2 bases; junction bases outside the gene matches: 6. CDR3 in amino acids: CASLGQGEAYEQYF. The CDR3 DNA is TGTGCCAGCTTAGGACAGGGGGAGGCCTACGAGCAGTACTTC.

This rearrangement joins TRBV11-2 to TRBJ2-7; D is perhaps TRBD2 (5 bases). This CDR3 has 18 residues. V was cut by 0 bases and J by 2 bases, with 20 bases left in between. Germline-derived CDR1 and CDR2 are SGHAT and FQNNGV. Here the CDR3 reads CASSLDPPGFFGTYEQYF. Here the CDR3 DNA reads TGTGCCAGCAGCTTAGATCCCCCGGGATTTTTCGGGACCTACGAGCAGTACTTC.

V is TRBV11-2 and J is TRBJ1-1, with D possibly matching TRBD1 (6 bases). This CDR3 spans 12 amino acids. The V gene's germline CDR1 is SGHAT and CDR2 FQNNGV. V dropped 5 bases and J dropped 7 bases, with 11 bases sitting between them. The CDR3 DNA reads as TGTGCCAGCAGCCGGCGGACAGATGAAGCTTTCTTT. Its protein product is CASSRRTDEAFF.

J is TRBJ1-1 and V is TRBV27; D gene uncertain. From germline, CDR1 is MNHEY and CDR2 SMNVEV (reference sequence). The CDR3 is 14 amino acids. V lost 3 bases to trimming and J lost 5 bases, with 13 bases between them. For the CDR3, the DNA is TGTGCCAGCAGTTTTACGGGGAAGAAGACTGAAGCTTTCTTT. It is translated as CASSFTGKKTEAFF.

The chain joins TRBV2 to TRBJ2-5; 16 bases line up with TRBD2. The CDR3 spans 16 residues. J was trimmed by 4 bases and V by 7 bases; bases with no gene match: 6. The germline V gene encodes CDR1 SNHLY and CDR2 FYNNEI. The CDR3 here is CASISGTSGRGETQYF. The DNA of the CDR3 is TGTGCCAGCATATCCGGGACTAGCGGGAGGGGAGAGACCCAGTACTTC.

V usage is TRBV30 and J usage is TRBJ2-2; no clear D gene. Germline V gene data show CDR1 as GTSNPN and CDR2 as SVGIG (reference sequence). The V gene lost 0 bases and the J gene lost 8 bases, with 4 bases spanning the gap. The CDR3 runs 11 residues. The CDR3 sequence: CAWSVGGELFF. CDR3 coding DNA: TGTGCCTGGAGTGTAGGTGGGGAGCTGTTTTTT.

This chain connects TRBV15 to TRBJ2-7; 9 nucleotides line up with TRBD1. This CDR3 comprises 15 residues. V was pared by 1 base and J by 4 bases, with 5 bases of the junction left unmatched. Germline values: CDR1 LNHNV, CDR2 YYDKDF (reference sequence). This CDR3 reads CATSRGGQGAYEQYF. The DNA for the CDR3 is TGTGCCACCAGCAGAGGGGGACAGGGTGCGTACGAGCAGTACTTC. Full variable domain (outside the CDR3, taken from reference TRBV15 and TRBJ2-7): DAMVIQNPRYQVTQFGKPVTLSCSQTLNHNVMYWYQQKSSQAPKLLFHYYDKDFNNEADTPDNFQSRRPNTSFCFLDIRSPGLGDTAMYLCATSRGGQGAYEQYFGPGTRLTVT.

This clone was seen just once. V is TRBV30 and J is TRBJ1-4; D gene uncertain. Trimming removed 1 base from V and 8 bases from J, with 11 bases in between. This CDR3 comprises 13 residues. Germline lookup yields CDR1 GTSNPN and CDR2 SVGIG (reference sequence). CDR3: CAWSAPVWEKLFF. The CDR3 coding sequence is TGTGCCTGGAGTGCCCCCGTTTGGGAAAAACTGTTTTTT.

The chain carries TRBV5-1 and TRBJ2-5; 9 bases are a match to TRBD1. There are 15 residues in the CDR3. Germline CDR1 and CDR2: SGHRS and YFSETQ. With 0 bases clipped from V and 5 bases from J, the junction kept 5 bases outside the gene matches. Here the CDR3 reads CASSLATGGLETQYF. The CDR3 bases are TGCGCCAGCAGCTTGGCGACAGGGGGACTGGAGACCCAGTACTTC.

The V call is TRBV6-6, the J call TRBJ2-3; tentatively, D is TRBD2 (6 bases). Germline V gene sequence: CDR1 MNHNY, CDR2 SVGAGI (reference sequence). Between the trimmed V and J ends, which lost 6 bases and 5 bases, there was a span of 9 bases. This CDR3 spans 12 amino acids. CDR3 in DNA: TGTGCCAGCAGCTGGAGGGGAGATACGCAGTATTTT. This sequence encodes CASSWRGDTQYF.

This clone came up once. The chain uses TRBV10-3 and TRBJ1-3; TRBD1 is a possible D gene (6 bases). The CDR3 covers 16 residues. Trimming shortened V by 3 bases and J by 0 bases, and 12 bases separated the two germline ends. Germline V CDR1 and CDR2: ENHRY, SYGVKD. In DNA form, the CDR3 reads TGTGCCATCAGTGAATCCCCCAGGGGCTCTGGAAACACCATATATTTT. Its protein is CAISESPRGSGNTIYF.